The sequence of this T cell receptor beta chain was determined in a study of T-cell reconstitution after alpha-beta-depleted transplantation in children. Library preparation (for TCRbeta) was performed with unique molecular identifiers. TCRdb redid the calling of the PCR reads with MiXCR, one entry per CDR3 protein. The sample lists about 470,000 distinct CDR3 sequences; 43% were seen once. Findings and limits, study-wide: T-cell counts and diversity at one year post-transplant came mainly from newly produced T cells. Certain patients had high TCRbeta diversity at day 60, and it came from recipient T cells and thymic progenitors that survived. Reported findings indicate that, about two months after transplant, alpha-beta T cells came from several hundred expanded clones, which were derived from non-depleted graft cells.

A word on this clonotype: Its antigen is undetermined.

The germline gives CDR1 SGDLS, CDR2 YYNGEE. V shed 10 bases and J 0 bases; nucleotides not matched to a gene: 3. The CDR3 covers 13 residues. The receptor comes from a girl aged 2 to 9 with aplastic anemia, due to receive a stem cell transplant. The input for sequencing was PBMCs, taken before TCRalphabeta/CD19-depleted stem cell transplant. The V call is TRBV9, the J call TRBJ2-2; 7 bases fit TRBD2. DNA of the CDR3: TGTGCCGCGGGGGACCCGAACACCGGGGAGCTGTTTTTT. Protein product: CAAGDPNTGELFF.